The subject of this entry is one T cell receptor (beta chain). Original processing notes: Amplification of reference gene primers provided the estimated nucleated cell counts. Libraries were prepared by immunoSEQ multiplex PCR; TCRdb keeps only in-frame clonotypes and omits some of them. Clone size and the V and J calls come from that table; the DNA yielded D and trimming. Of around 230,000 clones in the sample, about nine tenths were seen once. These data are taken from a study of blood T cell repertoires in COVID-19. Study-level information: There were acute and convalescent COVID-19 samples, and they came from the United States, Italy and Spain.

The CDR3 covers 14 residues. The V and J ends lost 5 bases and 1 base respectively, with 9 bases between them. Germline CDR1 is MNHEY and CDR2 is SVGEGT. The study assigned cohorts using participant-reported clinical history. The sequenced material came from PBMCs or T cells enriched from blood (not recorded which). The rearrangement links TRBV6-2 or TRBV6-3 to TRBJ1-5, with D uncertain. This receptor was taken from a woman aged 40-49 years with acute COVID-19. In DNA, the CDR3 is TGTGCCAGCAGTACAGTGGAAAGCAATCAGCCCCAGCATTTT. It translates to CASSTVESNQPQHF.